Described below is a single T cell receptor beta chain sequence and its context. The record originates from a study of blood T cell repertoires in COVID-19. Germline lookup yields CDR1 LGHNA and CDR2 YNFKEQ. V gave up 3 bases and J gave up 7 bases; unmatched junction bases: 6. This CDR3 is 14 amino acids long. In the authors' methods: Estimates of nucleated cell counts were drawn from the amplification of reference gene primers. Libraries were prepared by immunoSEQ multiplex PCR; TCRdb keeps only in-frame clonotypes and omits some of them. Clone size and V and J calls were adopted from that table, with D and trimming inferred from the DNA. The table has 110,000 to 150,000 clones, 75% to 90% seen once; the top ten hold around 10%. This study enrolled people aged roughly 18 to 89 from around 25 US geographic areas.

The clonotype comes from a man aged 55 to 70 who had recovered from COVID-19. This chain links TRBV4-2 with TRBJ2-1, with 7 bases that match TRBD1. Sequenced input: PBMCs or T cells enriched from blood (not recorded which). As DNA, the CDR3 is TGTGCCAGCAGCCACCCCGGGACAGTTAATGAGCAGTTCTTC. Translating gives CASSHPGTVNEQFF.